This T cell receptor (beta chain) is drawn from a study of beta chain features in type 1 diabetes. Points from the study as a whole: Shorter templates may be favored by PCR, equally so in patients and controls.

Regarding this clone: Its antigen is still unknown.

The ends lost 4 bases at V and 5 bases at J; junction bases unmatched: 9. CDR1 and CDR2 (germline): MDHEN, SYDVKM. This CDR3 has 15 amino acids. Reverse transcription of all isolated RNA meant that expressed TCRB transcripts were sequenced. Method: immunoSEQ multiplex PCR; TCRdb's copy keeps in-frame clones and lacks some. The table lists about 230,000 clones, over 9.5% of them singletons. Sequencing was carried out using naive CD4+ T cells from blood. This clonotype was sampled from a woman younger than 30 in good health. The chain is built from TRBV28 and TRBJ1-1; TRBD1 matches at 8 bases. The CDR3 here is CASSSRTGMITEAFF. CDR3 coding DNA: TGTGCCAGCAGTTCCCGGACAGGGATGATTACTGAAGCTTTCTTT.